Sequencing of this TCR beta chain was carried out in a study of cytomegalovirus exposure and HLA in healthy donors. Study conclusions and caveats: Earlier findings revealed that most TCR beta V segments proved productive either about 87% or about 30% of the time. Fewer N-insertions (relative to the roughly 700-donor mean) were reportedly seen in an Asian-associated ancestry cluster in a later analysis. Later analysis identified a missense DCLRE1C variant that was linked to TCR beta V- and J-gene trimming.

Unrecorded immune exposures were likely, despite nominal health at sampling. The CDR3 has 15 residues. The V and J ends lost 0 bases and 4 bases respectively, with 10 bases between them. Germline loops: CDR1 MNHNY, CDR2 SVGAGI (reference sequence). The primer mix had 60 Vbeta and 13 Jbeta primers. Assay: immunoSEQ multiplex PCR; the TCRdb copy retains only in-frame clones and omits some. This sample yields roughly 100,000 clones, of which around 70% are seen a single time; around 1.3% belongs to the top ten. To note about this clone: The antigen is not known.

Sample: PBMCs. This clonotype originated in a middle-aged man in good health and CMV-seronegative. The chain joins TRBV6-6 to TRBJ2-1; no clear D. This CDR3 reads CASSYSRVGYNEQFF. In DNA, the CDR3 is TGTGCCAGCAGTTACTCACGGGTCGGGTACAATGAGCAGTTCTTC.